The clone carrying this T cell receptor beta chain was observed a handful of times. The sample belongs to a study of blood T cell repertoires in COVID-19. Germline CDR1 and CDR2: LNHDA and SQIVND (reference sequence). CDR3 size: 13 residues. Trimming removed 7 bases from V and 7 bases from J; junction bases left unmatched: 8. The participants were between about 18 and 89 years old and came from some 23 US areas. As handled by the study authors: Amplification from reference gene primers served as the basis for estimated nucleated cell counts. Repertoires were generated with immunoSEQ multiplex PCR, while TCRdb's copy carries only in-frame clones and drops some. The DNA was the basis for D and trimming; V, J and clone size are from that table. The repertoire holds under 500,000 clones, with about 90% as singletons.

The TCR originated in a woman between 18 and 29 years old with acute COVID-19. V is TRBV19 and J is TRBJ2-7; 9 nucleotides line up with TRBD1. The sample was PBMCs or T cells enriched from blood (not recorded which). CDR3 sequence (DNA): TGTGCCAGTACGGGACAGGGTTTCCGAGAGCAGTACTTC. It encodes CASTGQGFREQYF.